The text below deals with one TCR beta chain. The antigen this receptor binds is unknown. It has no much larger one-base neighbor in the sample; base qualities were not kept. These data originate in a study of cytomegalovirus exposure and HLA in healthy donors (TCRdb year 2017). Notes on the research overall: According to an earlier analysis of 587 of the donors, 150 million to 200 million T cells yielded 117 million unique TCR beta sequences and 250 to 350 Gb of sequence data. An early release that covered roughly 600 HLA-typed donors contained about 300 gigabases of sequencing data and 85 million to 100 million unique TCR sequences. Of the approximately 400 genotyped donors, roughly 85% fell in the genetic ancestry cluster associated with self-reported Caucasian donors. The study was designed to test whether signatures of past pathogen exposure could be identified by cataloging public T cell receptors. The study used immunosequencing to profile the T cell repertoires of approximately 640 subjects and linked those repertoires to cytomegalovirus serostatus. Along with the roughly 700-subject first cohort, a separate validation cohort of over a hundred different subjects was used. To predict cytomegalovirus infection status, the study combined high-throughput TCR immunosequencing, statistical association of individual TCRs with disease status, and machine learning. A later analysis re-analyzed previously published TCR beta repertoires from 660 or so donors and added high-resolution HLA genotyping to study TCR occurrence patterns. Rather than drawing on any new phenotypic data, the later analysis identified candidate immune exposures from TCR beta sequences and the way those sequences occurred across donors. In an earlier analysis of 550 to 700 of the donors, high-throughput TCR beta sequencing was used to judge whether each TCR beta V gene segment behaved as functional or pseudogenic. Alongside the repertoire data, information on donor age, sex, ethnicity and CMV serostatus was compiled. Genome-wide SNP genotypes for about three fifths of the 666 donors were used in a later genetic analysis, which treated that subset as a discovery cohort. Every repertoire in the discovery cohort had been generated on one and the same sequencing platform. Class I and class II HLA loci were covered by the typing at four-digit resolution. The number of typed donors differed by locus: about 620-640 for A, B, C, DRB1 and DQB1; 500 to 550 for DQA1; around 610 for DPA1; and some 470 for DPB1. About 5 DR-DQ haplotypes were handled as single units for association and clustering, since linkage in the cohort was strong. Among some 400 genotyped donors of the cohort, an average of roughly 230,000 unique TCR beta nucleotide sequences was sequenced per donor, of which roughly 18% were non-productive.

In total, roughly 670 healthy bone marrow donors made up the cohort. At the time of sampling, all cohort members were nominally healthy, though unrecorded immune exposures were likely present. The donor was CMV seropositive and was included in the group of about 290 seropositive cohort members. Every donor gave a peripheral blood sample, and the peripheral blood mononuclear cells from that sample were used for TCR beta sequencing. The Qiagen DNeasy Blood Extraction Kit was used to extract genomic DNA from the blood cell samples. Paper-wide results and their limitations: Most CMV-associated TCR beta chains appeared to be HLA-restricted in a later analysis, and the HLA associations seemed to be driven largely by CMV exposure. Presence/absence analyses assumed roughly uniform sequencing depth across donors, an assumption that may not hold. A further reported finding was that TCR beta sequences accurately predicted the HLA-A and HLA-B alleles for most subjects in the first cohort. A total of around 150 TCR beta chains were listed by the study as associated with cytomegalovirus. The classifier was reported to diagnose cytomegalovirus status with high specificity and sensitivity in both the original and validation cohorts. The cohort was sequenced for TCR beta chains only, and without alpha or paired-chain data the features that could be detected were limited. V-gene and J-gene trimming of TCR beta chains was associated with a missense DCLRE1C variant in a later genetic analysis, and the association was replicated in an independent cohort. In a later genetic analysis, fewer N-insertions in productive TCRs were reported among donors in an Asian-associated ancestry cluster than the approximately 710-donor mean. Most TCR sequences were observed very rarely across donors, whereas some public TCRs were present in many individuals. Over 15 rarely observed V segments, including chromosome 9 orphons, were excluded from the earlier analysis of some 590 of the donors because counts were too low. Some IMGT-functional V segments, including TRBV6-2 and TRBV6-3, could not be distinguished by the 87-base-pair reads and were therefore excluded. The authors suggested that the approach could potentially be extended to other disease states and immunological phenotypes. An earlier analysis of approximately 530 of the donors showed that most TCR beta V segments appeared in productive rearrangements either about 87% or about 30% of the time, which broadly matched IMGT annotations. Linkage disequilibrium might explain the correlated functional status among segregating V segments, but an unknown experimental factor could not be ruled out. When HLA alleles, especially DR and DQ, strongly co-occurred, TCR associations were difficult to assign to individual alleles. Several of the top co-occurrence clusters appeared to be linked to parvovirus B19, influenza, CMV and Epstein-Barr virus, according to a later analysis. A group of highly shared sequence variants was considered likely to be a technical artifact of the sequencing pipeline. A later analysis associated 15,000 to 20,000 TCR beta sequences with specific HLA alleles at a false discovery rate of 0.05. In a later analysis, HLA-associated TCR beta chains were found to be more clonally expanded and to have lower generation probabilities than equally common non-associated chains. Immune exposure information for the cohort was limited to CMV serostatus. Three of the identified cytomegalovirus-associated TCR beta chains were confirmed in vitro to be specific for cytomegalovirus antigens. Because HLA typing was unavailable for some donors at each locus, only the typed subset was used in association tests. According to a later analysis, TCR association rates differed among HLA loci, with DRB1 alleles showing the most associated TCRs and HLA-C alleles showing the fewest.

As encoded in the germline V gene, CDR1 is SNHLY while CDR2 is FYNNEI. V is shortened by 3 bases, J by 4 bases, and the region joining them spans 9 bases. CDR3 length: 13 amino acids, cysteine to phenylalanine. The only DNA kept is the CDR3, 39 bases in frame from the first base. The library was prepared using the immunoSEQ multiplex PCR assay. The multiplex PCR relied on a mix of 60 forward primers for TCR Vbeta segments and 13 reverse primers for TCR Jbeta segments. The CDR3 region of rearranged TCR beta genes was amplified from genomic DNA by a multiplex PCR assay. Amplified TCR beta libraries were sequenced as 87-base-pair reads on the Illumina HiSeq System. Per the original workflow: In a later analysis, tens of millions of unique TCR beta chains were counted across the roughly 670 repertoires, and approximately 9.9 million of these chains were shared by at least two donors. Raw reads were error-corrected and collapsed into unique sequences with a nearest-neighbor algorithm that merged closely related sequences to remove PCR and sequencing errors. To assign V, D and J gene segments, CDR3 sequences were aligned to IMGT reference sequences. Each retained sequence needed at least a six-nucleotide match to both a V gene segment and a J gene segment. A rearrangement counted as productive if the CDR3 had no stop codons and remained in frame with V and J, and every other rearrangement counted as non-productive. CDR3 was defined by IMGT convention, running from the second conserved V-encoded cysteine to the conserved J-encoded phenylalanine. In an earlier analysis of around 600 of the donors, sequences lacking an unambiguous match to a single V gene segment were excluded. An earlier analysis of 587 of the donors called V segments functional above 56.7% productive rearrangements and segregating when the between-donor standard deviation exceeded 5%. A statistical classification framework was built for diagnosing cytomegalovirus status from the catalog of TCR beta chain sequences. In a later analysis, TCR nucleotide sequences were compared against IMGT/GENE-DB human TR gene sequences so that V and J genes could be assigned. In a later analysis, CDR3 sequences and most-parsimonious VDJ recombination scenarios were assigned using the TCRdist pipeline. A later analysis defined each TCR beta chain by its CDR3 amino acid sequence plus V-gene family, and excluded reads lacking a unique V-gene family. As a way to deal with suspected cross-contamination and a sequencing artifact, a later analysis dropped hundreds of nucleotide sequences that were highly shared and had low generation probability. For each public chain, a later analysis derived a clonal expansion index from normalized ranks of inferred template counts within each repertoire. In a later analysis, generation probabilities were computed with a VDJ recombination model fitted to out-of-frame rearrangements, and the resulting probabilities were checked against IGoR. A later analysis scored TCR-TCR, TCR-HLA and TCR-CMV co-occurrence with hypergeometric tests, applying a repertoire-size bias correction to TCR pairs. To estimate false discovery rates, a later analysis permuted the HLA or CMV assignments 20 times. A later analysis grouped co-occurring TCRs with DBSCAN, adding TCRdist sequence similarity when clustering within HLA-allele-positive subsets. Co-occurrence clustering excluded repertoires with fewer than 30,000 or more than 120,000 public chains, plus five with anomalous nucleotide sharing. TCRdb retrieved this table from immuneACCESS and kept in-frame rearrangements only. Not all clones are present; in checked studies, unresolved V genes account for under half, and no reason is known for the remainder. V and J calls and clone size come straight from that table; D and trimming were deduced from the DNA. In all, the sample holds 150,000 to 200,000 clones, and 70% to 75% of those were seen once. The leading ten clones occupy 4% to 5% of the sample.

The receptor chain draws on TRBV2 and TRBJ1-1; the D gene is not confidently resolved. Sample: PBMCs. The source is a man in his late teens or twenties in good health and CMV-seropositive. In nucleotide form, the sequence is TGTGCCAGCAGTGAGAGTGGGCGCACTGAAGCTTTCTTT. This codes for CASSESGRTEAFF.